Here is one T cell receptor beta chain with its context. Its antigen is currently not known. Base quality data are lacking; no much larger clone is found one base away. Donors were patients with localized lung adenocarcinoma, a subtype of non-small cell lung cancer. The centers of localized lung adenocarcinomas were where the samples came from. CD8+ T cells from tumor tissue were profiled separately from CD4+ T cells for TCR repertoire analysis. The data were taken from a study of CD4 and CD8 cells across lung adenocarcinoma regions (dated by TCRdb to 2016 to 2019). Regarding the research as a whole: Intratumor heterogeneity of the T cell receptor repertoire was examined by comparing tumor centers with tumor margins.

Library generation was performed with PCR. Sequencing took place on a HiSeq X Ten. In TCRdb, the public reads were trimmed at Q25 with fastp and aligned with MiXCR, with productive beta chains retained. Rows are combined by CDR3 protein, so each entry shows the most common genes and DNA. This sample is represented by under 8,000 distinct CDR3 sequences; around half of them were singletons. The ten largest clones represent about 40% of the sample. V loses 1 base, J loses 0 bases, and the germline ends lie 6 bases apart. Including the terminal cysteine and phenylalanine, the CDR3 comprises 14 residues. Just CDR3 DNA is preserved here, 42 bases in frame from base 1. CDR1 SGHRS and CDR2 YFSETQ were looked up in the germline V gene.

This clonotype was sampled from a male donor with lung adenocarcinoma. The CD4 and CD8 labels of this study may be unreliable. The sequence links TRBV5-1 to TRBJ2-3, with the D gene call left open. The sequenced sample consisted of CD8+ T cells from the center of a lung tumor. According to the study, the label for this sample's cell subset or site signals: tumor center region. The DNA sequence follows: TGCGCCAGCAGCTTGTCTGGGAGCACAGATACGCAGTATTTT. The encoded protein is CASSLSGSTDTQYF.